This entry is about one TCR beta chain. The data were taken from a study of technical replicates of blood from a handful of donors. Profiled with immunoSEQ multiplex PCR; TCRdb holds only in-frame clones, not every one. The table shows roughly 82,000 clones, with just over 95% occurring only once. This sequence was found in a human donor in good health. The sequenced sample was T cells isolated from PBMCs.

The CDR3 DNA reads TGTGCCAGCAGGCCGGGGGGAGGACCAGATACGCAGTATTTT. This translates into CASRPGGGPDTQYF. The genes are TRBV5-6 and TRBJ2-3; 7 bases map to TRBD2. The V gene end was trimmed by 5 bases and the J gene end by 4 bases; junction bases not matched to a gene: 7. The CDR3 is made up of 14 amino acids. Germline CDR1 SGHDT, CDR2 YYEEEE. Full variable domain (rest looked up from reference TRBV5-6 and TRBJ2-3): DAGVTQSPTHLIKTRGQQVTLRCSPKSGHDTVSWYQQALGQGPQFIFQYYEEEERQRGNFPDRFSGHQFPNYSSELNVNALLLGDSALYLCASRPGGGPDTQYFGPGTRLTVL.